This is a list of T cell receptor beta chains from one sample in a study of identical twins. In TCRdb, the 5' RACE reads were re-called with MiXCR into one record per CDR3 protein. Of approximately 890,000 distinct CDR3 sequences in the sample, about 12% are singletons; the top ten hold about 1.5%. This sample was also put to use in a study of yellow fever vaccine responses in identical twins.

The sample taken for sequencing was PBMCs. The origin of the receptors is a woman between 18 and 29 years old in good health. Both conserved end residues are part of each CDR3. Fields, in order: J gene, clone size, D gene, V gene, CDR3 DNA, CDR3 protein. D genes are given only for firm matches. Not all rows give a size; the values are once, few, many and, for expanded clones, a class.

J gene: TRBJ2-1; clone size: few; D gene: NA; V gene: TRBV28; CDR3 DNA: TGTGCCAGCAGTTCCCTTGGGATTTACTACAATGAGCAGTTCTTC; CDR3 protein: CASSSLGIYYNEQFF
J gene: TRBJ2-1; clone size: many; D gene: TRBD2; V gene: TRBV20-1; CDR3 DNA: TGCAGTGCTAGAGAAGTGGCGGGAGGGCCTTGGAATGAGCAGTTCTTC; CDR3 protein: CSAREVAGGPWNEQFF
J gene: TRBJ2-7; clone size: NA; D gene: NA; V gene: TRBV11-2; CDR3 DNA: TGTGCCAGCAGCTTAGCACGCATCGAGCAGTACTTC; CDR3 protein: CASSLARIEQYF
J gene: TRBJ2-1; clone size: NA; D gene: NA; V gene: TRBV5-1; CDR3 DNA: TGCGCCAGCAGCAATGAGCCCCGGCAAGCCTACAATGAGCAGTTCTTC; CDR3 protein: CASSNEPRQAYNEQFF
J gene: TRBJ1-4; clone size: many; D gene: NA; V gene: TRBV25-1; CDR3 DNA: TGTGCCAGCAGTGAGGGGGAGGGACTCCTAGAAGAAAAACTGTTTTTT; CDR3 protein: CASSEGEGLLEEKLFF
J gene: TRBJ2-3; clone size: few; D gene: NA; V gene: TRBV9; CDR3 DNA: TGTGCCAGCAGCGTAGCGGGGTATAGCACAGATACGCAGTATTTT; CDR3 protein: CASSVAGYSTDTQYF
J gene: TRBJ1-1; clone size: few; D gene: NA; V gene: TRBV7-6; CDR3 DNA: TGTGCCAGCAGCTTAGGGCCCCACCTCCCGGACACTGAAGCTTTCTTT; CDR3 protein: CASSLGPHLPDTEAFF
J gene: TRBJ2-5; clone size: few; D gene: NA; V gene: TRBV6-1; CDR3 DNA: TGTGCCAGCACCCGCCTGGGGAGTGAGTTGGGGACCCAGTACTTC; CDR3 protein: CASTRLGSELGTQYF
J gene: TRBJ2-3; clone size: many; D gene: NA; V gene: TRBV25-1; CDR3 DNA: TGTGCCAGCAGTACACAGGGGGGGGATACGCAGTATTTT; CDR3 protein: CASSTQGGDTQYF
J gene: TRBJ2-3; clone size: NA; D gene: TRBD1; V gene: TRBV7-6; CDR3 DNA: TGTGCCAGCAGCTTACTAGACAGGGGGGGCACAGATACGCAGTATTTT; CDR3 protein: CASSLLDRGGTDTQYF